This T cell receptor (beta chain) was captured in a study of shared clonotypes between healthy human individuals. Naive CD8 cells were CD45RO-negative, positively selected for CCR7, excluding terminally differentiated effector memory CD45RA+ cells. All donors were healthy HIV-negative adults lacking recent acute infections or vaccinations. Study-wide points: Non-shared clonotypes had lower generation probabilities than those shared by all four donors.

With regard to this clone: What it binds is unknown.

Each sorted subset replicate got 200 ng genomic DNA, roughly 30,000 genomes. Repertoires were generated with immunoSEQ multiplex PCR, while TCRdb's copy carries only in-frame clones and drops some. The profile covers millions of clones, with about 94% appearing a single time and 0.85% to 1.2% taken by the ten largest. V was pared by 0 bases and J by 6 bases, with 14 bases between. In germline, CDR1 is SGHDN, CDR2 FVKESK. The CDR3 has 15 residues. The receptor was isolated from a man in his late teens or twenties in good health. The sample taken for sequencing was naive CD8+ T cells sorted from blood. This chain links TRBV14 with TRBJ1-2; weak D call: TRBD1 (6 bases). DNA for the CDR3: TGTGCCAGCAGCCAAGATGATTGGGCAGGGGATGGCTACACCTTC. Encoded protein: CASSQDDWAGDGYTF. Filled out from reference TRBV14 and TRBJ1-2, the complete variable domain reads EAGVTQFPSHSVIEKGQTVTLRCDPISGHDNLYWYRRVMGKEIKFLLHFVKESKQDESGMPNNRFLAERTGGTYSTLKVQPAELEDSGVYFCASSQDDWAGDGYTFGSGTRLTVV.